These 11 T cell receptor beta chains came from one sample sequenced in a study of blood T cell repertoires in COVID-19. Sequenced by immunoSEQ multiplex PCR; TCRdb stores in-frame clones only, minus some. The table has over 150,000 clones, around 82% seen once; the top ten hold 14%. The material sequenced was peripheral blood. All receptors derive from a man in his late teens or twenties with active or convalescent COVID-19.

In its sample, this clone was seen a few times. The J gene is TRBJ2-3, the V gene TRBV11-2; 13 bases align to TRBD2. J was trimmed by 6 bases and V by 1 base; bases with no gene match: 10. The CDR3 has 18 amino acids. Germline V CDR1 and CDR2: SGHAT, FQNNGV. The CDR3 reads CASSLGVRGLAGMDTQYF. The CDR3 DNA is TGTGCCAGCAGCTTAGGGGTTAGGGGACTAGCGGGAATGGATACGCAGTATTTT.

J is TRBJ2-3 and V is TRBV11-3, with TRBD2 matching over 13 bases. CDR3 size: 18 residues. V lost 0 bases and J lost 1; bases outside the gene matches: 4. From germline, CDR1 is SGHNT and CDR2 YENEEA. Here the CDR3 reads CASSLEPTSGGRTDTQYF. The CDR3 coding sequence is TGTGCCAGCAGCTTAGAGCCGACTAGCGGGGGGCGCACAGATACGCAGTATTTT.

For this clone: An end of the junction does not agree with germline; a read error may underlie this. V is TRBV2 and J is TRBJ1-6, with 9 bases lining up with TRBD1. CDR3 length: 15 amino acids. Germline CDR1 reads SNHLY; CDR2 reads FYNNEI. The CDR3 sequence: CASTEQGAINSPLHF. The DNA for the CDR3 is TGTGCCAGCACTGAACAGGGGGCGATAAATTCACCCCTCCACTTT.

The chain carries TRBV4-1 and TRBJ1-1; the D is unclear. CDR3 length equals 13 residues. CDR1 is MGHRA, CDR2 YSYEKL, per germline. V lost 4 bases and J lost 3, with 9 bases in between. For the CDR3, the DNA is TGCGCCAGCAGCCTTTCCCGGGACACTGAAGCTTTCTTT. This gives the protein CASSLSRDTEAFF.

The chain uses TRBV7-9 and TRBJ2-7; 9 nucleotides line up with TRBD1. Per the germline V gene, CDR1 is SEHNR and CDR2 is FQNEAQ (reference sequence). This CDR3 comprises 15 residues. V shed 3 bases and J 3 bases; nucleotides not matched to a gene: 6. CDR3 DNA sequence: TGTGCCAGCAGCTTCAAGACAGGGGGAATCTACGAGCAGTACTTC. It is translated as CASSFKTGGIYEQYF. Drawing the rest from reference TRBV7-9 and TRBJ2-7, the complete variable domain is DTGVSQNPRHKITKRGQNVTFRCDPISEHNRLYWYRQTLGQGPEFLTYFQNEAQLEKSRLLSDRFSAERPKGSFSTLEIQRTEQGDSAMYLCASSFKTGGIYEQYFGPGTRLTVT.

The V and J genes are TRBV15 and TRBJ1-4, with D hard to call. The CDR3 sequence is 15 residues long. V lost 1 base, J lost 8 bases, and 14 bases lay in between. The germline gives CDR1 LNHNV, CDR2 YYDKDF (reference sequence). Here the CDR3 DNA reads TGTGCCACCAGCAGAGGCACCTTCGGGAAGGAAAAACTGTTTTTT. Translation: CATSRGTFGKEKLFF. Looking up the rest from reference TRBV15 and TRBJ1-4 gives the full variable domain: DAMVIQNPRYQVTQFGKPVTLSCSQTLNHNVMYWYQQKSSQAPKLLFHYYDKDFNNEADTPDNFQSRRPNTSFCFLDIRSPGLGDTAMYLCATSRGTFGKEKLFFGSGTQLSVL.

This clone appeared a single time. The rearrangement uses TRBV19 and TRBJ2-3; TRBD2 agrees at 10 bases. CDR3 length: 14 amino acids. Germline values: CDR1 LNHDA, CDR2 SQIVND (reference sequence). After removal of 7 bases from V and 5 bases from J, the junction contained 6 bases not matched to a gene. The CDR3 DNA follows: TGTGCCAGTACGCTAGCGGGAGTCGGAGATACGCAGTATTTT. Translated, it gives CASTLAGVGDTQYF.

V is TRBV13 and J is TRBJ2-6, with TRBD1 matching 7 bases. Germline V CDR1 and CDR2: PRHDT, FYEKMQ (reference sequence). V gave up 0 bases and J gave up 3 bases; unmatched junction bases: 5. This CDR3 is built from 17 residues. The CDR3 DNA sequence: TGTGCCAGCAGCTTAGGCTACAGGGGTAGTGGGGCCAACGTCCTGACTTTC. It codes for CASSLGYRGSGANVLTF.

The chain joins TRBV27 to TRBJ2-1, with 7 bases identical to TRBD2. CDR1 MNHEY and CDR2 SMNVEV come from the germline V gene (reference sequence). J was trimmed by 4 bases and V by 3 bases; bases with no gene match: 3. The CDR3 runs to 14 residues. The CDR3 region has the DNA TGTGCCAGCAGTTTCGCGGGAGCATACAATGAGCAGTTCTTC. It yields the protein CASSFAGAYNEQFF.

The rearrangement uses TRBV5-1 and TRBJ1-2, with 9 bases aligning to TRBD1. CDR1 is SGHRS, CDR2 YFSETQ, per germline. The CDR3 totals 16 residues. V lost 7 bases, J lost 6 bases, and 16 bases stayed unmatched. CDR3 nucleotides: TGCGCCAGCTATCCGGGACAGGGATTTATTGGGAATGGCTACACCTTC. Protein: CASYPGQGFIGNGYTF.

The CDR3 DNA follows: TGTGCCTGTTCCCGGGACAGGGGGTCTAAGAAATCACCCCTCCACTTT. Translated, it gives CACSRDRGSKKSPLHF. The chain recombines TRBV30 with TRBJ1-6; the match to TRBD1 covers 11 bases. The CDR3 is 16 amino acids. Trimming cost V 6 bases and J 10 bases; bases outside gene matches: 14. The germline CDR1 and CDR2 sequences are GTSNPN and SVGIG (reference sequence).